These 14 T cell receptor beta chains came from one sample sequenced in a study of CD8 T cells in ankylosing spondylitis (dated by TCRdb to 2016 to 2017). Preparation of the library involved 5' RACE. The instrument given in TCRdb is Illumina HiSeq 2500. TCRdb handled the public reads itself, with Q25 trimming in fastp and clone calling in MiXCR, and kept productive beta chains. Rows are combined by CDR3 protein, so each entry shows the most common genes and DNA. This sample comprises roughly 350,000 distinct CDR3 sequences, around 8% of them detected only once. Roughly 15% of the sample rests with the top ten. The antigens for these receptors are not known. Study-level results and caveats: A TCR beta motif of eight highly homologous amino acid variants appeared characteristic of blood from ankylosing spondylitis patients.

Sequenced material: blood, either unsorted or a sorted T cell fraction (not recorded which). These receptors all stem from a male donor with ankylosing spondylitis.

This clonotype was seen a handful of times. The chain recombines TRBV12-5 with TRBJ1-1; 8 positions match TRBD1. CDR3 length: 13 amino acids. Germline V gene data show CDR1 as LGHNT and CDR2 as FRNRAP. V lost 6 bases and J lost 6; bases outside the gene matches: 6. The CDR3 sequence: CASGGQGQAEAFF. DNA for the CDR3: TGTGCTAGTGGCGGACAGGGCCAGGCTGAAGCTTTCTTT.

The chain employs TRBV3-1 and TRBJ2-7; 7 bases line up with TRBD2. The CDR3 length is 17 residues. Trimming removed 2 bases from V and 0 bases from J; junction bases left unmatched: 10. The germline gives CDR1 LGHDT, CDR2 YNNKEL (reference sequence). Written as DNA, the CDR3 is TGTGCCAGCAGCCAAATCAGGCTGGCTAGCGGCTCCTACGAGCAGTACTTC. Its protein is CASSQIRLASGSYEQYF.

This clonotype has only a few counts. The rearrangement links TRBV7-2 to TRBJ2-1; TRBD2 matches at 10 bases. J gave up 8 bases and V 2 bases, and 6 bases lay outside the gene matches. Germline V gene sequence: CDR1 SGHTA, CDR2 FQGNSA. The CDR3 runs to 15 residues. This CDR3 reads CASSLSSSGSHEQFF. The CDR3 nucleotides read TGTGCCAGCAGCTTATCGTCTAGCGGGAGCCATGAGCAGTTCTTC.

This clonotype was found a few times. The rearrangement links TRBV12-3 or TRBV12-4 to TRBJ1-5, with D hard to call. This CDR3 contains 13 residues. V was clipped by 6 bases and J by 0 bases, with 6 bases between them. CDR3 bases: TGTGCCAGCAGGCGTACTAGCAATCAGCCCCAGCATTTT. Translated: CASRRTSNQPQHF.

At least ten counts were recorded for this clonotype. The chain employs TRBV9 and TRBJ2-2; either TRBD1 or TRBD2 may supply D (5 bases each). Germline CDR1 is SGDLS and CDR2 is YYNGEE. Trimming pared 4 bases from V and 4 bases from J, leaving 14 bases between. The CDR3 consists of 15 residues. Here the CDR3 reads CASSPGTLGTGELFF. In DNA, the CDR3 is TGTGCCAGCAGCCCCGGGACCCTGGGCACCGGGGAGCTGTTTTTT.

About this clonotype: A much more abundant neighbour one base away suggests this may be a read error. The V call is TRBV29-1, the J call TRBJ1-5; perhaps TRBD1 as D (6 bases). The CDR3 totals 13 residues. CDR1 SQVTM and CDR2 ANQGSEA come from the germline V gene. The V end lost 5 bases, the J end lost 4 bases, and 12 bases lay between the germline ends. DNA for the CDR3: TGCAGCGTTTCCGGGACATGGAATCAGCCCCAGCATTTT. This codes for CSVSGTWNQPQHF.

This clonotype was detected only a few times. This chain links TRBV28 with TRBJ1-1, with D perhaps TRBD1 (5 bases). CDR1 and CDR2 (germline): MDHEN, SYDVKM. V lost 5 bases to trimming and J lost 6 bases, with 13 bases between them. The CDR3 totals 13 residues. As DNA, the CDR3 is TGTGCCAGCAGTGGGGGGGGAAACGCTGAAGCTTTCTTT. It yields the protein CASSGGGNAEAFF.

The chain carries TRBV5-5 and TRBJ2-5; 7 bases map to TRBD2. The ends lost 2 bases at V and 7 bases at J; junction bases unmatched: 11. CDR3 length: 15 amino acids. Germline loops: CDR1 SGHKS, CDR2 YYEKEE (reference sequence). The CDR3 sequence is CASSFGSGGRVTQYF. The CDR3 DNA is TGTGCCAGCAGCTTCGGGTCAGGAGGGAGGGTGACCCAGTACTTC.

This clonotype showed up many times. The V gene is TRBV20-1, the J gene TRBJ1-1; D not certain. This CDR3 region has 13 residues. CDR1 is DFQATT and CDR2 is SNEGSKA in the germline V gene (reference sequence). The V and J ends lost 3 bases and 2 bases respectively, with 10 bases between them. Written as DNA, the CDR3 is TGCAGTGCTAGCGTTAAGGGAAACACTGAAGCTTTCTTT. As protein: CSASVKGNTEAFF.

The chain joins TRBV18 to TRBJ2-1, with 10 bases that match TRBD2. V lost 3 bases to trimming and J lost 4 bases; unmatched junction nucleotides: 3. The CDR3 is made up of 15 amino acids. Germline-derived CDR1 and CDR2 are KGHSH and LQKENI. CDR3 coding DNA: TGTGCCAGCTCACCCAGCGGGAGGGCATACAATGAGCAGTTCTTC. The encoded protein is CASSPSGRAYNEQFF.

The sample holds many counts of this clonotype. J is TRBJ2-2 and V is TRBV7-2; 7 positions match TRBD2. CDR3 size: 17 residues. Germline V gives CDR1 SGHTA, CDR2 FQGNSA. The V segment lost 5 bases and the J segment 0 bases; nucleotides outside the gene matches: 9. The CDR3 sequence: CASSPEVLATNTGELFF. The CDR3 DNA is TGTGCCAGCAGCCCAGAGGTACTAGCGACGAACACCGGGGAGCTGTTTTTT.

This clonotype was seen many times. The CDR3 DNA reads as TGTGCCAGCAGTTTTCAGGGTGCTGGCACAGATACGCAGTATTTT. It codes for CASSFQGAGTDTQYF. This chain uses TRBV28 with TRBJ2-3; a possible D gene is TRBD1 (5 bases). Trimming stripped 3 bases from V and 1 base from J, with 11 bases between. The CDR3 contains 15 residues. Per germline, CDR1 MDHEN and CDR2 SYDVKM. Full variable domain (remainder filled in from reference TRBV28 and TRBJ2-3): DVKVTQSSRYLVKRTGEKVFLECVQDMDHENMFWYRQDPGLGLRLIYFSYDVKMKEKGDIPEGYSVSREKKERFSLILESASTNQTSMYLCASSFQGAGTDTQYFGPGTRLTVL.

There are a few counts of this clonotype. CDR3 DNA: TGTGCCAGCATAGGGACTAGTGAGGATGAGCAGTTCTTC. It is translated as CASIGTSEDEQFF. This chain uses TRBV7-9 with TRBJ2-1; 8 bases fit TRBD2. Trimming at V came to 7 bases and at J to 8 bases, leaving 7 bases not matched to a gene. The germline V gene encodes CDR1 SEHNR and CDR2 FQNEAQ (reference sequence). The CDR3 covers 13 residues.

This clonotype occurred many times. The chain uses TRBV7-3 and TRBJ2-1; 8 nucleotides agree with TRBD2. V trimming: 4 bases; J trimming: 3 bases; junction bases outside the gene matches: 8. Looked up from germline, CDR1 is SGHTA and CDR2 is FQGTGA. The CDR3 runs to 16 residues. The CDR3 loop reads CASSSIGTRFYNEQFF. The CDR3 region has the DNA TGTGCCAGCAGCTCCATCGGGACTAGATTCTACAATGAGCAGTTCTTC.